The clone carrying this T cell receptor (beta chain) was recorded a few times. This same CDR3 is encoded by further DNA sequences in the sample. The data are from a study of blood T cell repertoires in COVID-19. Whole-study context: Samples representing acute and convalescent COVID-19 were sourced from the United States, Italy and Spain. T cells, B-cell-depleted T cells, or PBMCs supplied cDNA or gDNA.

J was trimmed by 7 bases and V by 2 bases; bases with no gene match: 2. CDR1 is LGHDT and CDR2 is YNNKEL in the germline V gene (reference sequence). This CDR3 contains 14 residues. Authors' processing steps: Scientists estimated how many nucleated cells there were by amplifying reference gene primers. The assay was immunoSEQ multiplex PCR, and TCRdb's table has in-frame clones only and misses some. V and J calls plus clone size are reproduced from that table; the DNA served to infer D and trimming. The table records over 150,000 clones, 84% of them present only once. The sequenced material came from peripheral blood. The chain links TRBV3-1 (or the pseudogene TRBV3-2) to TRBJ1-4; 9 positions match TRBD1. The receptor's source is a human donor in a cohort sampled during active COVID-19. The CDR3: CASSQTTGGEKLFF. CDR3 sequence (DNA): TGTGCCAGCAGCCAAACGACAGGGGGTGAAAAACTGTTTTTT.